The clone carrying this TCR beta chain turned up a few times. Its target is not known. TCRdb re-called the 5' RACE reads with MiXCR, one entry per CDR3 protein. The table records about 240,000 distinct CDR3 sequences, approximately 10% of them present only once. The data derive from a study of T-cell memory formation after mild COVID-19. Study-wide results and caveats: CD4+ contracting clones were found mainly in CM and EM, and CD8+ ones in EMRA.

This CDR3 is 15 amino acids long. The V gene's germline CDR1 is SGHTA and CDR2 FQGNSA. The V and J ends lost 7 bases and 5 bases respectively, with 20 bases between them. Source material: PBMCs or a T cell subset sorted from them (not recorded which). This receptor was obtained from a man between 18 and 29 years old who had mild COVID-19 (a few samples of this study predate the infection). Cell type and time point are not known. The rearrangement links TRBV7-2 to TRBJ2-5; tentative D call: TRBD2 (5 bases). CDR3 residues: CASTPGDRISETQYF. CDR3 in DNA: TGTGCCAGCACCCCCGGGGATAGGATTAGCGAGACCCAGTACTTC.